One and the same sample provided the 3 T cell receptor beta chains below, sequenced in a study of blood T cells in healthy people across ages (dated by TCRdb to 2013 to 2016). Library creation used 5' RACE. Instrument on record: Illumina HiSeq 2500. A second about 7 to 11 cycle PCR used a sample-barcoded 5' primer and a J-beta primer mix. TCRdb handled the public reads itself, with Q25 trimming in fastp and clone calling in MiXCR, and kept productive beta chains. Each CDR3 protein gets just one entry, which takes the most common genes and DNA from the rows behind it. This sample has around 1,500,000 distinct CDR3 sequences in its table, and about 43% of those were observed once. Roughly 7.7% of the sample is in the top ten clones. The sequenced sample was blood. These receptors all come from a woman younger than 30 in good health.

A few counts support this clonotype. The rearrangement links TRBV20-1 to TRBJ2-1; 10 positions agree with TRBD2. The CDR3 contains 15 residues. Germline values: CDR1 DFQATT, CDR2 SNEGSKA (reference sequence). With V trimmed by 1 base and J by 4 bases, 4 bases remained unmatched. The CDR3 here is CSARAVAGGYNEQFF. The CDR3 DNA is TGCAGTGCTAGAGCGGTAGCGGGAGGTTACAATGAGCAGTTCTTC.

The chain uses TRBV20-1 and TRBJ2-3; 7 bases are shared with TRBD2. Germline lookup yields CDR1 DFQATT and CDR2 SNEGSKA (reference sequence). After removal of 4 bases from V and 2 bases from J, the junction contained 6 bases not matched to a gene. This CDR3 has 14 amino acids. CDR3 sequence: CSAKTSPNTDTQYF. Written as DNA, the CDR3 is TGCAGTGCTAAGACTAGCCCAAACACAGATACGCAGTATTTT.

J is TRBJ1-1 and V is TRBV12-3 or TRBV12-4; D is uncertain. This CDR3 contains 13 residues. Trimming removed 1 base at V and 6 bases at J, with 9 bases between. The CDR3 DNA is TGTGCCAGCAGTTTAGGCCCGGGCGCTGAAGCTTTCTTT. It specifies CASSLGPGAEAFF.